Here is one TCR beta chain with its context. The protocol was immunoSEQ multiplex PCR, while the TCRdb copy is restricted to in-frame clones and leaves out a portion. The data hold about 130,000 clones, with approximately 82% observed a single time. This sample was included in a study of blood T cell repertoires in COVID-19. Study-level background: PBMCs, B-cell-depleted T cells, or T cells provided the cDNA or gDNA that made up the material.

The germline gives CDR1 LGHDT, CDR2 YNNKEL (reference sequence). CDR3 length: 14 amino acids. V was shortened by 1 base and J by 1 base, with 7 bases between the two germline ends. The rearrangement uses TRBV3-1 (or the pseudogene TRBV3-2) and TRBJ1-1; no clear D gene. The material sequenced was peripheral blood. This TCR was recovered from a man aged 35 to 55 with active or convalescent COVID-19. In DNA form, the CDR3 reads TGTGCCAGCAGCCAAGGCCTAAAGAACACTGAAGCTTTCTTT. It is translated as CASSQGLKNTEAFF.